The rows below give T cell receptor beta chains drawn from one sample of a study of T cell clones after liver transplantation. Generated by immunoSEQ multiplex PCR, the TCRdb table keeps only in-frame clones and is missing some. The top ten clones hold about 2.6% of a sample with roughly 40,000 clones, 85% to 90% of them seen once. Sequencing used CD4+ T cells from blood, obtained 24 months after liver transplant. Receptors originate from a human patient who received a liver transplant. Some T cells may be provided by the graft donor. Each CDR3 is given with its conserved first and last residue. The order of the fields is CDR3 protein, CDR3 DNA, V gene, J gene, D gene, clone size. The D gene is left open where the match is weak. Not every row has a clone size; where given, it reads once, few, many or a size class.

CASQGLGNEKLFF	TGTGCCAGCCAGGGTTTGGGAAATGAAAAACTGTTTTTT	TRBV18	TRBJ1-4	NA	few
CSASADYGYTF	TGCAGTGCTAGTGCGGACTATGGCTACACCTTC	TRBV20-1	TRBJ1-2	NA	NA
CASSTGFWTGELFF	TGTGCCAGCAGCACAGGGTTCTGGACCGGGGAGCTGTTTTTT	TRBV11-2	TRBJ2-2	NA	NA
CASSLTGTGNYEQYF	TGTGCCAGCAGTTTGACCGGGACAGGGAACTACGAGCAGTACTTC	TRBV28	TRBJ2-7	TRBD1	NA
CASSSVGGSTEAFF	TGTGCCAGCAGCTCCGTCGGGGGTAGCACTGAAGCTTTCTTT	TRBV7-8	TRBJ1-1	NA	NA
CSGRTGGGSEKLFF	TGCAGCGGGCGGACAGGGGGCGGGAGTGAAAAACTGTTTTTT	TRBV29-1	TRBJ1-4	TRBD1	NA
CASSLGRVTDTQYF	TGTGCCAGCAGCTTAGGGCGGGTCACAGATACGCAGTATTTT	TRBV11-1	TRBJ2-3	NA	NA
CASTGDRTLAGYTF	TGTGCCAGCACGGGAGACAGGACCCTTGCGGGCTACACCTTC	TRBV27	TRBJ1-2	NA	NA
CASKMGDRSGNTIYF	TGTGCCAGTAAGATGGGGGACCGGTCTGGAAACACCATATATTTT	TRBV19	TRBJ1-3	NA	NA
CASSLTGPMEKLFF	TGTGCCAGCAGTTTAACAGGGCCCATGGAAAAACTGTTTTTT	TRBV28	TRBJ1-4	NA	NA
CASSFYGAAEAFF	TGTGCCAGCAGCTTTTACGGGGCCGCTGAAGCTTTCTTT	TRBV7-8	TRBJ1-1	NA	NA
CASSVDGWNNSPLHF	TGTGCCAGCAGCGTAGATGGGTGGAATAATTCACCCCTCCACTTT	TRBV9	TRBJ1-6	NA	NA
CASSPGSGSGTDTQYF	TGTGCCAGCAGCCCCGGGTCTGGCAGTGGCACAGATACGCAGTATTTT	TRBV11-3	TRBJ2-3	NA	once
CASGAPGENTEAFF	TGTGCCAGCGGCGCTCCAGGGGAGAACACTGAAGCTTTCTTT	TRBV6-5	TRBJ1-1	NA	NA
CASSPIGSGRANTGELFF	TGTGCCAGCAGTCCTATTGGTAGCGGGAGGGCCAACACCGGGGAGCTGTTTTTT	TRBV5-6	TRBJ2-2	TRBD2	NA
CASSPSGPSYNEQFF	TGTGCCAGCAGCCCTAGCGGGCCCTCCTACAATGAGCAGTTCTTC	TRBV11-3	TRBJ2-1	TRBD2	NA
CASSQEVPKWVAGLPYEQYF	TGTGCCAGCAGCCAAGAGGTCCCGAAATGGGTAGCGGGATTACCCTACGAGCAGTACTTC	TRBV4-2	TRBJ2-7	TRBD2	NA
CASSLDSATQYF	TGTGCCAGCAGCTTAGACTCCGCGACGCAGTATTTT	TRBV7-2	TRBJ2-3	NA	NA
CASRSPSRSGYGYTF	TGTGCCAGCAGATCGCCTTCTCGAAGCGGCTATGGCTACACCTTC	TRBV28	TRBJ1-2	NA	few
CASSLVGHLNTEAFF	TGTGCCAGCAGCTTGGTTGGACACCTGAACACTGAAGCTTTCTTT	TRBV5-4	TRBJ1-1	NA	NA
CASSLGGAVYQFF	TGTGCCAGCAGTTTAGGAGGGGCAGTTTATCAGTTCTTC	TRBV28	TRBJ2-1	NA	NA
CASSEWEARYNEQFF	TGTGCCAGCAGTGAATGGGAGGCGCGGTACAATGAGCAGTTCTTC	TRBV2	TRBJ2-1	NA	NA
CASTQAGLETQYF	TGTGCCAGCACCCAGGCAGGGTTGGAGACCCAGTACTTC	TRBV5-6	TRBJ2-5	NA	few
CASSPMGWQAFF	TGTGCCAGCAGCCCGATGGGGTGGCAAGCTTTCTTT	TRBV14	TRBJ1-1	NA	NA
CASSLTGVTEAFF	TGTGCCAGCAGTCTTACAGGGGTCACTGAAGCTTTCTTT	TRBV6-5	TRBJ1-1	TRBD1	NA
CASSFPTAYEQYF	TGTGCCAGCAGTTTCCCCACGGCCTACGAGCAGTACTTC	TRBV28	TRBJ2-7	NA	once
CASSQGPYNEQFF	TGTGCCAGCTCGCAGGGCCCCTACAATGAGCAGTTCTTC	TRBV6-4	TRBJ2-1	NA	NA
CASSAVDNSPLHF	TGCGCCAGCAGCGCGGTGGATAATTCACCCCTCCACTTT	TRBV5-1	TRBJ1-6	NA	large
CSARAGVVQYF	TGCAGTGCTAGAGCGGGGGTTGTCCAGTACTTC	TRBV20-1	TRBJ2-5	NA	NA
CASSEGFNEKLFF	TGTGCCAGCAGTGAAGGGTTTAATGAAAAACTGTTTTTT	TRBV28	TRBJ1-4	NA	NA
CASGSGTGGNEKLFF	TGTGCCAGCGGATCTGGGACAGGGGGAAACGAAAAACTGTTTTTT	TRBV6-1	TRBJ1-4	TRBD1	NA
CASSAGGGSDNEQFF	TGTGCCAGCAGCGCTGGGGGCGGGAGCGACAATGAGCAGTTCTTC	TRBV7-3	TRBJ2-1	NA	NA
CASTRGRGGSNTGELFF	TGTGCCAGCACCCGGGGACGGGGGGGTTCGAACACCGGGGAGCTGTTTTTT	TRBV2	TRBJ2-2	TRBD2	NA
CASSSGQPGAYEQYF	TGTGCCAGCAGCTCCGGACAGCCAGGGGCCTACGAGCAGTACTTC	TRBV7-3	TRBJ2-7	NA	NA
CASSLGYGYTF	TGTGCCAGCAGCTTGGGATATGGCTACACCTTC	TRBV5-8	TRBJ1-2	NA	NA
CARRDRHPSGANVLTF	TGTGCCAGACGGGACCGACACCCTTCTGGGGCCAACGTCCTGACTTTC	TRBV7-2	TRBJ2-6	NA	NA
CASSTLSTDTQYF	TGCGCCAGCAGCACCCTTAGCACAGATACGCAGTATTTT	TRBV5-1	TRBJ2-3	NA	NA
CASSLENGQGPTDTQYF	TGTGCCAGCAGCTTAGAGAACGGACAGGGACCCACAGATACGCAGTATTTT	TRBV7-8	TRBJ2-3	TRBD1	NA
CASDHGGRVGDTQYF	TGTGCCAGCGATCACGGCGGGAGGGTGGGAGATACGCAGTATTTT	TRBV2	TRBJ2-3	TRBD2	once
CASSLADRENTGELFF	TGTGCCAGCAGCTTGGCAGACAGGGAAAACACCGGGGAGCTGTTTTTT	TRBV7-3	TRBJ2-2	TRBD1	NA
CSVESHSASAGTYEQYF	TGCAGCGTTGAAAGTCACAGCGCCTCCGCGGGCACCTACGAGCAGTACTTC	TRBV29-1	TRBJ2-7	NA	NA
CASSTQGANEKLFF	TGTGCCAGCAGTACACAGGGGGCTAATGAAAAACTGTTTTTT	TRBV28	TRBJ1-4	TRBD1	NA
CASIEGQEILNTEAFF	TGTGCCAGCATTGAAGGACAGGAGATATTGAACACTGAAGCTTTCTTT	TRBV27	TRBJ1-1	TRBD1	NA
CASSQFLGTGSNEKLFF	TGCGCCAGCAGCCAATTTCTGGGGACAGGGAGTAATGAAAAACTGTTTTTT	TRBV4-3	TRBJ1-4	TRBD1	NA
CASSLVAGRARDTQYF	TGTGCCAGCAGCTTAGTAGCGGGGCGGGCGAGAGATACGCAGTATTTT	TRBV7-9	TRBJ2-3	TRBD2	NA
CASSPNPGTGELFF	TGTGCCAGCAGTCCCAATCCCGGCACCGGGGAGCTGTTTTTT	TRBV6-1	TRBJ2-2	NA	NA
CASSPGQNIYNEQFF	TGCGCCAGCAGCCCCGGACAAAATATCTACAATGAGCAGTTCTTC	TRBV5-1	TRBJ2-1	NA	NA
CASSGRLGETQYF	TGTGCCAGCAGTGGTCGATTAGGAGAGACCCAGTACTTC	TRBV2	TRBJ2-5	NA	NA
CASSQAYSRGVDTGELFF	TGCGCCAGCAGCCAAGCCTATTCTAGGGGGGTCGACACCGGGGAGCTGTTTTTT	TRBV4-1	TRBJ2-2	NA	NA
CAWSLRGRQPQHF	TGTGCCTGGAGCCTCAGGGGAAGGCAGCCCCAGCATTTT	TRBV30	TRBJ1-5	NA	NA
CASSSESYNEQFF	TGTGCCAGCAGTAGCGAGTCCTACAATGAGCAGTTCTTC	TRBV2	TRBJ2-1	NA	few
CASSIVRGRTEAFF	TGTGCCAGTAGTATAGTGAGGGGGCGCACTGAAGCTTTCTTT	TRBV19	TRBJ1-1	TRBD1	few